This T cell receptor beta chain was identified in a study of Graves' ophthalmopathy and Graves' hyperthyroidism. With V trimmed by 5 bases and J by 5 bases, 8 bases remained unmatched. Germline-derived CDR1 and CDR2 are MNHEY and SMNVEV (reference sequence). This CDR3 has 14 amino acids. Lactation, pregnancy, uncontrolled infections and other autoimmune diseases were all grounds for excluding patients. Clinical symptoms, serum thyroxine, TRAb, thyroid ultrasound and orbital computed tomography were relied on for diagnosis. PBMCs stemmed from over 8 ml of fresh peripheral blood. Amplification of TCR beta CDR3 regions used RNA transcripts. In the first round, RT-PCR was carried out with HTBI primers, and a multiplex PCR formed the second round. TCRdb reprocessed the multiplex PCR reads via MiXCR and lists one record per CDR3 protein. The table has over 650,000 distinct CDR3 sequences, roughly two fifths seen once; the top ten hold 3% to 4%.

This receptor was identified in an adult man with Graves' ophthalmopathy. The chain carries TRBV27 and TRBJ1-2, with 7 bases lining up with TRBD1. What was sequenced was peripheral blood. Written as DNA, the CDR3 is TGTGCCAGCAGTACCCACAGGGGAGTGTATGGCTACACCTTC. Protein sequence: CASSTHRGVYGYTF.